The clone carrying this T cell receptor (beta chain) occurred once. What it recognizes is unknown. Documented treatment: oral pan-JAK inhibitor, 5-10 mg twice daily. This sample was included in a study of CD8+ T cells in alopecia areata. Turning to the study itself: Tofacitinib was given for 6 to 18 months, then stopped for 6 months. Overall study results and limits: Many expanded lesional clones persisted in scalp and blood during tofacitinib.

Isolated RNA was reverse transcribed into cDNA used as the sequencing template. Some clones are missing from TCRdb's copy, which holds only in-frame ones; the method was immunoSEQ multiplex PCR. The sample has over 150,000 clones; 58% are singletons. V gave up 0 bases and J gave up 0 bases, with 9 bases separating them. The CDR3 spans 15 residues. Germline values: CDR1 MGHDK, CDR2 SYGVNS. Sequences were derived from CD4+ T cells sorted from blood, sampled at week 24, from a patient treated with tofacitinib. The sequence was collected from a human donor with alopecia areata. The chain combines TRBV25-1 with TRBJ2-7; D remains unclear. DNA of the CDR3: TGTGCCAGCAGTGAATATCCTGGTAGCTCCTACGAGCAGTACTTC. Protein product: CASSEYPGSSYEQYF.